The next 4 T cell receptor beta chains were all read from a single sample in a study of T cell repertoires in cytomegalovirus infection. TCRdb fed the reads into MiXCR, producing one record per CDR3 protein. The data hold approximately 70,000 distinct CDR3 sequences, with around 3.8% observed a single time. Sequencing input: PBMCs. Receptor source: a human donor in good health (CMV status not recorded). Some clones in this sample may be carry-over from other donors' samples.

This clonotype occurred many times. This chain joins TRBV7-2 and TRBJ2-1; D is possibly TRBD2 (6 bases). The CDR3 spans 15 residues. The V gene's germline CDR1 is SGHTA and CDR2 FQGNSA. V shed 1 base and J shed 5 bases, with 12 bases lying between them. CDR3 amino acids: CASSLERRVNNEQFF. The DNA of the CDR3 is TGTGCCAGCAGCTTAGAGAGGAGGGTGAACAATGAGCAGTTCTTC.

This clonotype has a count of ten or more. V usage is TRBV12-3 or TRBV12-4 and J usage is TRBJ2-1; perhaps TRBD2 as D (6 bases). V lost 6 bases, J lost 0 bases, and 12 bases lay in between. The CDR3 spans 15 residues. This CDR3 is CASSHRGISYNEQFF. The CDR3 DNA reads TGTGCCAGCAGCCACCGGGGGATCTCCTACAATGAGCAGTTCTTC.

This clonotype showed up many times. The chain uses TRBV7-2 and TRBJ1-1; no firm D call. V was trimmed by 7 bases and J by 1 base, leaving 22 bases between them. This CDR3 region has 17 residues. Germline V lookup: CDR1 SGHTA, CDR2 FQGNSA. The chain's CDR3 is CASKRQVLARTNTEAFF. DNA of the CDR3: TGTGCCAGCAAACGGCAGGTACTCGCTAGGACGAACACTGAAGCTTTCTTT.

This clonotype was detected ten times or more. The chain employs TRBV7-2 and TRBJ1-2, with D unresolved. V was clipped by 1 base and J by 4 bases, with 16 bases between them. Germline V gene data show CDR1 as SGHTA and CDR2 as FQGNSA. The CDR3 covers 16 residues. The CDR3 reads CASSLEPSRRIYGYTF. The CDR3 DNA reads TGTGCCAGCAGCTTAGAGCCCTCTAGACGGATCTATGGCTACACCTTC. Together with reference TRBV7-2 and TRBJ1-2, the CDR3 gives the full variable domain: GAGVSQSPSNKVTEKGKDVELRCDPISGHTALYWYRQSLGQGLEFLIYFQGNSAPDKSGLPSDRFSAERTGGSVSTLTIQRTQQEDSAVYLCASSLEPSRRIYGYTFGSGTRLTVV.